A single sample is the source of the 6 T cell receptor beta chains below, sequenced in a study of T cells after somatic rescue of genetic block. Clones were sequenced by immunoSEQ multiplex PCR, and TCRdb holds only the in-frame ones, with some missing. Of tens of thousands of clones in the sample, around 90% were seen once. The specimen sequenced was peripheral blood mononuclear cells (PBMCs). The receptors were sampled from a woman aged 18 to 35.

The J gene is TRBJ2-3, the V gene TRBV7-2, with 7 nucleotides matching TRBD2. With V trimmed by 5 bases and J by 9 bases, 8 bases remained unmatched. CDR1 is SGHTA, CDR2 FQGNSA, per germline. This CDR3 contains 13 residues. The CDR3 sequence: CASSPRLAGTQYF. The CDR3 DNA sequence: TGTGCCAGCAGCCCCAGACTAGCTGGGACGCAGTATTTT.

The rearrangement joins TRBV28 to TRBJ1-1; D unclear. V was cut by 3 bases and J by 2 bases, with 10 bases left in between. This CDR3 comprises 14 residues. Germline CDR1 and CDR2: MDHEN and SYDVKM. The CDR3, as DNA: TGTGCCAGCAGTTTTCGGCGATCAAACACTGAAGCTTTCTTT. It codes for CASSFRRSNTEAFF.

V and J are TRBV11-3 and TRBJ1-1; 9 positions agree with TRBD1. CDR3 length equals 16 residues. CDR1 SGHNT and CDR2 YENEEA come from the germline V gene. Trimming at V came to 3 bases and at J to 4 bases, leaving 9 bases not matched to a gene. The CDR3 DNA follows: TGTGCCAGCAGCTTCGGACAGGGGAAGGGGAGCACTGAAGCTTTCTTT. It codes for CASSFGQGKGSTEAFF.

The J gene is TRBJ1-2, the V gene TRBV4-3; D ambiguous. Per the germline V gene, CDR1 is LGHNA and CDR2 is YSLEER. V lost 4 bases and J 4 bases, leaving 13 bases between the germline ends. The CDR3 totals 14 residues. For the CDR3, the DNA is TGCGCCAGCAGCCCAAAGGTGTGGACCTATGGCTACACCTTC. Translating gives CASSPKVWTYGYTF.

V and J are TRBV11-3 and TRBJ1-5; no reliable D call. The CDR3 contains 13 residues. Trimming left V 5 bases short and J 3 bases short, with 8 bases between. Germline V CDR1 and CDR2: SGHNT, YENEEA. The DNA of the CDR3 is TGTGCCAGCAGCGAGTCCCCCAATCAGCCCCAGCATTTT. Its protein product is CASSESPNQPQHF.

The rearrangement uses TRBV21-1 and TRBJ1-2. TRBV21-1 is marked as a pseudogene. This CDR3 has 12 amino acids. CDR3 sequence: CASFKRLSGYTF. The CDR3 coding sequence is TGTGCCAGCTTTAAGAGGCTGAGCGGCTACACCTTC.